A single sample gave rise to the 11 T cell receptor beta chains below, sequenced in a study of T cell responses to AZD1222 COVID-19 vaccine. The assay was immunoSEQ multiplex PCR, and TCRdb's table has in-frame clones only and misses some. The table includes about 110,000 clones, around 90% detected once. Specimen: peripheral blood, collected on day 0 of AZD1222 vaccination. Receptors originate from an adult in good health.

The V call is TRBV5-1, the J call TRBJ1-1; D unresolved. Germline CDR1 is SGHRS and CDR2 is YFSETQ. Trimming shortened V by 1 base and J by 0 bases, and 4 bases separated the two germline ends. The CDR3 covers 13 residues. The CDR3 here is CASSLRVNTEAFF. The CDR3 DNA reads as TGCGCCAGCAGCTTGAGGGTGAACACTGAAGCTTTCTTT.

The chain has TRBV7-9 and TRBJ1-3, with D perhaps TRBD1 (5 bases). The CDR3 is 14 residues long. CDR1 and CDR2 (germline): SEHNR, FQNEAQ (reference sequence). The V end was cut by 3 bases, the J end by 3 bases, with 9 bases between. CDR3: CASSFQGGGNTIYF. The CDR3 DNA is TGTGCCAGCAGCTTCCAGGGCGGTGGAAACACCATATATTTT. Filled out from reference TRBV7-9 and TRBJ1-3, the complete variable domain reads DTGVSQNPRHKITKRGQNVTFRCDPISEHNRLYWYRQTLGQGPEFLTYFQNEAQLEKSRLLSDRFSAERPKGSFSTLEIQRTEQGDSAMYLCASSFQGGGNTIYFGEGSWLTVV.

The V and J genes are TRBV6-6 and TRBJ2-1; perhaps TRBD1 as D (6 bases). The CDR3 is 15 residues long. V gave up 0 bases and J gave up 8 bases, with 14 bases separating them. CDR1 MNHNY and CDR2 SVGAGI come from the germline V gene (reference sequence). The CDR3 DNA reads TGTGCCAGCAGTTACTCTTCAGGGGAATTGGATGAGCAGTTCTTC. Its protein product is CASSYSSGELDEQFF.

This sequence joins TRBV20-1 and TRBJ1-5; maybe TRBD1 (6 bases). CDR1 and CDR2 from the germline V gene are DFQATT and SNEGSKA (reference sequence). The CDR3 runs to 14 residues. The V end lost 3 bases, the J end lost 4 bases, and 13 bases lay between the germline ends. The CDR3 is CSASGRGGNQPQHF. The CDR3 DNA sequence: TGCAGTGCTAGTGGCAGGGGAGGGAATCAGCCCCAGCATTTT.

The chain couples TRBV30 to TRBJ1-2, with D unclear. Trimming took 6 bases from V and 3 from J, leaving 11 bases between them. In germline, CDR1 is GTSNPN, CDR2 SVGIG (reference sequence). The CDR3 covers 12 residues. The CDR3 sequence: CACLSTDYGYTF. The DNA of the CDR3 is TGTGCCTGTCTTTCTACAGACTATGGCTACACCTTC.

The chain couples TRBV28 to TRBJ2-7; D not certain. Trimming shortened V by 6 bases and J by 3 bases, and 6 bases separated the two germline ends. CDR1 and CDR2 from the germline V gene are MDHEN and SYDVKM. CDR3 length: 11 amino acids. CDR3 residues: CASSLYYEQYF. CDR3 nucleotides: TGTGCCAGCAGCCTATACTACGAGCAGTACTTC.

The chain carries TRBV6-1 and TRBJ1-6; D remains unclear. CDR1 MNHNS and CDR2 SASEGT come from the germline V gene. Trimming took 3 bases from V and 4 from J, leaving 10 bases between them. There are 15 residues in the CDR3. CDR3 amino acids: CASSERRSYNSPLHF. Here the CDR3 DNA reads TGTGCCAGCAGTGAGAGGCGGTCATATAATTCACCCCTCCACTTT.

This clone has just one count. The chain recombines TRBV11-2 with TRBJ2-7; 8 bases line up with TRBD2. V was pared by 5 bases and J by 7 bases, with 10 bases of the junction left unmatched. This CDR3 region has 14 residues. From germline, CDR1 is SGHAT and CDR2 FQNNGV. The CDR3 DNA is TGTGCCAGCAGCCCACTAGCGGTGGTGGGTGAGCAGTACTTC. It encodes CASSPLAVVGEQYF.

The chain carries TRBV19 and TRBJ1-6, with D possibly matching TRBD1 (5 bases). V shed 1 base and J shed 7 bases, with 11 bases lying between them. The CDR3 sequence is 15 residues long. Germline V lookup: CDR1 LNHDA, CDR2 SQIVND (reference sequence). CDR3 residues: CASSIGGNRNSPLHF. As DNA, the CDR3 is TGTGCCAGTAGTATAGGGGGCAATCGAAATTCACCCCTCCACTTT.

This CDR3 is CASSSLREDNYGYTF. The CDR3 DNA follows: TGTGCCAGCAGTTCCCTCCGGGAGGATAACTATGGCTACACCTTC. The V gene is TRBV6-2 or TRBV6-3, the J gene TRBJ1-2; D gene uncertain. CDR1 and CDR2 (germline): MNHEY, SVGEGT. This CDR3 spans 15 amino acids. Trimming cost V 4 bases and J 1 base, with 13 bases left between them.

The V call is TRBV6-6, the J call TRBJ1-3; D gene ambiguous. This CDR3 contains 12 residues. V lost 7 bases and J lost 4, with 8 bases in between. CDR1 and CDR2 from the germline V gene are MNHNY and SVGAGI (reference sequence). Here the CDR3 DNA reads TGTGCCAGCAAAACGGACGGAAACACCATATATTTT. Translated, it gives CASKTDGNTIYF.